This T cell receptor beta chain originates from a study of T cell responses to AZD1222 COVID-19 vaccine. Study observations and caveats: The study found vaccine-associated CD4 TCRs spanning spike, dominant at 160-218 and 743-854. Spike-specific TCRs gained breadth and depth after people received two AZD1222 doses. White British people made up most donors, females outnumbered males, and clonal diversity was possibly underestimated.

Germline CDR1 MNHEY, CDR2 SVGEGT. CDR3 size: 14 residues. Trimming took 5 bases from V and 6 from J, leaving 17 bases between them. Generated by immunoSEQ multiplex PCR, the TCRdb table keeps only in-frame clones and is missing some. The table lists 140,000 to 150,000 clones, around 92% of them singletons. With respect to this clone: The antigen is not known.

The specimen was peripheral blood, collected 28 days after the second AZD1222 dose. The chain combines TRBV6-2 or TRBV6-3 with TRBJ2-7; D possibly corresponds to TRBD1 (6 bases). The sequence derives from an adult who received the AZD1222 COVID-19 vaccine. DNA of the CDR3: TGTGCCAGCAGTCTTCCCACAGGGTTTGGCGAGCAGTACTTC. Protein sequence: CASSLPTGFGEQYF.